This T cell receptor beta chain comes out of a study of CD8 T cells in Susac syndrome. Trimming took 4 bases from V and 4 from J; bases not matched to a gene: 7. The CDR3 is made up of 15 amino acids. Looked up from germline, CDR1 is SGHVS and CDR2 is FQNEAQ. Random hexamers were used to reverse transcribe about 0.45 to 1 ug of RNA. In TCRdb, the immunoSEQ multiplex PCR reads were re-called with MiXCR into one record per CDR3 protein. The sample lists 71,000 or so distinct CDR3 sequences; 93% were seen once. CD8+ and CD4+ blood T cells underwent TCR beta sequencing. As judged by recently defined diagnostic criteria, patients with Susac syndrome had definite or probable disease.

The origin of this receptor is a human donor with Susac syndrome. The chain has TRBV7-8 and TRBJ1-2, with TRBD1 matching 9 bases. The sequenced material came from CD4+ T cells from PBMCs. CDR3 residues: CASSSGTGRAYGYTF. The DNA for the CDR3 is TGTGCCAGCAGCTCCGGGACAGGGAGAGCCTATGGCTACACCTTC.